Listed below are T cell receptor beta chains from one sample, sequenced in a study of blood T cells in healthy people across ages. Via MiXCR, TCRdb re-called the 5' RACE reads, giving one row per CDR3 protein. This table has about 590,000 distinct CDR3 sequences, approximately 30% appearing once. The sequenced sample consisted of blood. These receptors all stem from a woman of 80 years or more in good health. CDR3s leave out the opening cysteine and the closing phenylalanine or tryptophan. A D gene is named only where the DNA matches it firmly.

CDR3 protein | D gene | V gene
SVQGPIYNEQF | . | TRBV29-1
ATSWGPGGSATEAF | . | TRBV15
ASSGGDGYYGYT | . | TRBV4-1
ASSYGGPGELF | . | TRBV6-2/TRBV6-3
ASSEGGRETQY | . | TRBV2
ASTLGVNSNQPQH | . | TRBV4-2
SARLDSHEQY | . | TRBV20-1
ASSRLAGGTETQF | TRBD2 | TRBV4-2
AWSVQRGRITYNEQF | TRBD2 | TRBV30
ASSPSGGLRLDTGELF | . | TRBV7-6
ASSFRTGQSHEQY | TRBD1 | TRBV5-1
ASSLLGGANYGYT | . | TRBV7-9
ASSQVRFYGYT | . | TRBV14
ATSDGTGVSNQPQH | TRBD1 | TRBV24-1
AISEGTSSTDTQY | TRBD2 | TRBV10-3
ASSTGSLGDYGYT | . | TRBV6-2/TRBV6-3
SAREQGSAQY | . | TRBV20-1
SAPPAVSTDTQY | . | TRBV20-1
AWTTGQPLGEQY | . | TRBV30
ASSVDSQNQPQH | . | TRBV9
SAENPSGGMRETQY | TRBD2 | TRBV20-1
ATSFVTDTQY | . | TRBV15
ASSSGIRTYEKLF | . | TRBV28
ASSTYSGTGGYEQF | TRBD1 | TRBV9
ASSPQTGELF | . | TRBV18
ASSLRDTADTQY | . | TRBV5-1
ASSRSRGAYEQY | TRBD2 | TRBV7-2
ASSYRDRGGNSPLH | TRBD1 | TRBV6-5
ASEGGGGQPQH | TRBD1 | TRBV6-6
ASSLVVGAVATNEKLF | . | TRBV5-5
ASRGSLGSPLH | . | TRBV21-1